Included here is one TCR beta chain sequence, with context. Its matching antigen is unknown. A much larger clone lies a single base off, so this may be a read error. A sample-barcoded 5' primer and a J-beta primer mix were used in a second PCR of roughly 7 to 12 cycles. Each CDR3 protein is one row after TCRdb ran MiXCR on the 5' RACE reads. This table has some 900,000 distinct CDR3 sequences, roughly 26% appearing once. This specimen belongs to a study of blood T cells in healthy people across ages. Findings of the study overall: Estimates based on one million T cells were treated as lower bounds.

Germline CDR1 and CDR2: DFQATT and SNEGSKA (reference sequence). The CDR3 runs 14 residues. The chain carries TRBV20-1 and TRBJ2-1, with TRBD1 matching 11 bases. The J call is doubtful: the DNA matches TRBJ2-7 better. Sequenced sample: blood. The source of this sequence is a woman of 80 years or more in good health. In nucleotides, the CDR3 is TGCAGTGCTAGAAAACCGGACAGGGGGCAGGGGCAGTACTTC. As protein: CSARKPDRGQGQYF.